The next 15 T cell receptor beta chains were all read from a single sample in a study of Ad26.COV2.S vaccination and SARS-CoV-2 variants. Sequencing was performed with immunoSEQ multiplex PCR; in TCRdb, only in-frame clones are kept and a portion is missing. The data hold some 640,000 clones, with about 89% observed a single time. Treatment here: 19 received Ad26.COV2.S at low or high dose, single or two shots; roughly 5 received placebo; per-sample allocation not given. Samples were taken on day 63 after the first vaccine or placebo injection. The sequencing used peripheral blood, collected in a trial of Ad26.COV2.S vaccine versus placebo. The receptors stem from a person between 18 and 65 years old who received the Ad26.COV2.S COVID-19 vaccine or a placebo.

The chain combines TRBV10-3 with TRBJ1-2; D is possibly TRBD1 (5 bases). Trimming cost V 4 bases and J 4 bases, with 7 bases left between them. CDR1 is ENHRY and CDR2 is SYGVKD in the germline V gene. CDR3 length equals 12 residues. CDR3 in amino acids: CAISGQPYGYTF. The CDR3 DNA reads TGTGCCATCAGTGGACAGCCCTATGGCTACACCTTC.

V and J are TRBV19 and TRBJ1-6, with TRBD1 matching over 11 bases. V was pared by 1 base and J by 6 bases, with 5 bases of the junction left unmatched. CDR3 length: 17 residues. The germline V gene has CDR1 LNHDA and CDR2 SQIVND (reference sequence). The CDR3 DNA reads TGTGCCAGTAGTATAGCCTCCGGGACAGGGGGTAATTCACCCCTCCACTTT. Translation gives CASSIASGTGGNSPLHF.

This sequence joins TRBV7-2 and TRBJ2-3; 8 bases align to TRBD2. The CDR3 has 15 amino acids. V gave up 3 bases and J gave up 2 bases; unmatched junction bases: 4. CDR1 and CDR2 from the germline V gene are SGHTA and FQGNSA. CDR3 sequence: CASSFRGGDTDTQYF. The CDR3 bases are TGTGCCAGCAGCTTCCGGGGGGGCGACACAGATACGCAGTATTTT.

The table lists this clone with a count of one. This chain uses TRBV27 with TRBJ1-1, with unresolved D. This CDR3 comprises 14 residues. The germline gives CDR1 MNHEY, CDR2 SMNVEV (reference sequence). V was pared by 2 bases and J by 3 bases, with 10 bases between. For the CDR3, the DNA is TGTGCCAGCAGTTTAGCCGGGGTTGACACTGAAGCTTTCTTT. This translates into CASSLAGVDTEAFF.

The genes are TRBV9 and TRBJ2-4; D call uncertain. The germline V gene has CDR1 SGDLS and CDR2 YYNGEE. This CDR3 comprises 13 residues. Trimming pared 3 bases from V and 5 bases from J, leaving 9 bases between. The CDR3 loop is CASSGTNENIQYF. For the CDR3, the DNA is TGTGCCAGCAGCGGCACTAACGAAAACATTCAGTACTTC.

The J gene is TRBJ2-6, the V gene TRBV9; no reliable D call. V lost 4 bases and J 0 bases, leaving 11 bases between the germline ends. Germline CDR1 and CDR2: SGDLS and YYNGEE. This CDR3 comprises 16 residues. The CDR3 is CASSKRHSSGANVLTF. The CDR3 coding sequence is TGTGCCAGCAGCAAGCGACACAGCTCTGGGGCCAACGTCCTGACTTTC.

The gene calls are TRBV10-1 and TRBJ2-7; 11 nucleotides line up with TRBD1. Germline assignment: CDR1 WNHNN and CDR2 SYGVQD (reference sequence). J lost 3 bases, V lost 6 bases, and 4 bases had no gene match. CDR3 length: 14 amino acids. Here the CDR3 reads CASSPGQGDYEQYF. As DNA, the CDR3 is TGCGCCAGCAGCCCGGGACAGGGGGACTACGAGCAGTACTTC.

Here the CDR3 DNA reads TGTGCCAGTAGTTATAGGGGACAGATGAACACTGAAGCTTTCTTT. The encoded protein is CASSYRGQMNTEAFF. This sequence joins TRBV19 and TRBJ1-1; the match to TRBD1 covers 7 bases. This CDR3 is 15 amino acids long. The germline CDR1 and CDR2 sequences are LNHDA and SQIVND (reference sequence). V lost 5 bases, J lost 0 bases, and 6 bases stayed unmatched.

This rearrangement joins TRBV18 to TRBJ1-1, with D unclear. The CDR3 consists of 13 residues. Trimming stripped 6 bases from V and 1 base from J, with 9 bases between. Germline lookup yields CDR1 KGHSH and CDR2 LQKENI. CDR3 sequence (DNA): TGTGCCAGCTCCCCCGCCTGGAACACTGAAGCTTTCTTT. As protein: CASSPAWNTEAFF.

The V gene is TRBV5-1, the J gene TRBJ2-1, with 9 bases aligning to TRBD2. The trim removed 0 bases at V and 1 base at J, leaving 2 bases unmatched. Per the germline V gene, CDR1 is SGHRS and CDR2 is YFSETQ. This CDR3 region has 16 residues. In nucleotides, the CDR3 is TGCGCCAGCAGCTTGGGAGCGGGGGGATCCTACAATGAGCAGTTCTTC. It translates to CASSLGAGGSYNEQFF.

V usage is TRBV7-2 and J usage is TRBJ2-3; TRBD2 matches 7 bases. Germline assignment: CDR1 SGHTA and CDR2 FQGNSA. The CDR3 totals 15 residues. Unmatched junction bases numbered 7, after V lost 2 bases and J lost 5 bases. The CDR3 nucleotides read TGTGCCAGCAGCTTAATCCCTACGGGGGGAGATACGCAGTATTTT. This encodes CASSLIPTGGDTQYF.

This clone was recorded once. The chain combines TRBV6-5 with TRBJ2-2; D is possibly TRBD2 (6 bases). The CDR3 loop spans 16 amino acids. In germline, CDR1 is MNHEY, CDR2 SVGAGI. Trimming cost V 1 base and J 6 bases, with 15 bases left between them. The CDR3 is CASSYWGLPSAGELFF. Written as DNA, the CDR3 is TGTGCCAGCAGTTACTGGGGACTCCCTTCGGCCGGGGAGCTGTTTTTT.

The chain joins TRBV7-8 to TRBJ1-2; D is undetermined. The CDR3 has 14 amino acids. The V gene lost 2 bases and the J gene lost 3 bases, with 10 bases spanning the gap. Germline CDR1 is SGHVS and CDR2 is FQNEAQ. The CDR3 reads CASSLNGRDYGYTF. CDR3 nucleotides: TGTGCCAGCAGCTTAAATGGGCGCGACTATGGCTACACCTTC.

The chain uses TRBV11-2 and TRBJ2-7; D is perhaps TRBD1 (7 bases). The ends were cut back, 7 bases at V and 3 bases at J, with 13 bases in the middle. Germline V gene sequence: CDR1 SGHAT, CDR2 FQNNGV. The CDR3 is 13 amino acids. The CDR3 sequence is CASTAGGGYEQYF. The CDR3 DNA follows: TGTGCCAGCACCGCAGGGGGAGGCTACGAGCAGTACTTC.

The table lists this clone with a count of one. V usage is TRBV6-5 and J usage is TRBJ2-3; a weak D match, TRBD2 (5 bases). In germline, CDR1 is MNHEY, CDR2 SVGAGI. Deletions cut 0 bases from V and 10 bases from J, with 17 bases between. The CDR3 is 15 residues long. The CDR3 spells CASSYSRLRSGAQYF. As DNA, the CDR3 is TGTGCCAGCAGTTACTCGAGGCTGCGCAGCGGAGCGCAGTATTTT.